The rows below give T cell receptor beta chains drawn from one sample of a study of shared clonotypes between healthy human individuals. The method was immunoSEQ multiplex PCR; TCRdb's version includes in-frame clones alone and lacks a portion of them. The table shows approximately 2,300,000 clones, with approximately 90% occurring only once. Sequences were obtained from naive CD4+ T cells from PBMCs. These receptors all come from a young man in good health. Some clones in this sample may be carry-over from other donors' samples. The CDR3 runs from the conserved cysteine through the conserved F or W. Each record gives: V gene, clone size, J gene, CDR3 protein. Expanded clones get a size class; other rows say once, few or many, or leave the size out.

>TRBV5-6|.|TRBJ2-2
CASSRTSGTGELFF
>TRBV18|.|TRBJ1-1
CASSPLHLNTEAFF
>TRBV5-6|.|TRBJ1-2
CASSSFPGASNYGYTF
>TRBV6-5|once|TRBJ1-6
CAIPSYNSPLHF
>TRBV18|.|TRBJ2-7
CASSGPSYEQYF
>TRBV4-1|.|TRBJ2-3
CASSQEGSTDTQYF
>TRBV11-2|.|TRBJ2-7
CASNLLASVSYEQYF
>TRBV7-6|few|TRBJ1-5
CASSLFSGRGNQPQHF
>TRBV9|.|TRBJ2-7
CASSGQAGGGYEQYF
>TRBV6-6|.|TRBJ1-5
CASSWAEYSNQPQHF
>TRBV7-3|.|TRBJ2-5
CASSLNPAGWFQETQYF
>TRBV5-1|.|TRBJ2-5
CASSLAGQGETQYF
>TRBV11-2|.|TRBJ2-7
CASSFSLGSHSYEQYF
>TRBV4-3|.|TRBJ1-2
CASSQSGLGGYTF
>TRBV28|.|TRBJ1-2
CASSFRSYGYTF
>TRBV7-8|.|TRBJ1-5
CASSQTMGESQHF
>TRBV5-5|.|TRBJ2-6
CASSLGGLPSSGANVLTF
>TRBV18|.|TRBJ1-5
CASSLGQRTGGLQPQHF
>TRBV10-1|.|TRBJ2-3
CASSESAGLVPDTQYF
>TRBV10-3|.|TRBJ1-5
CAISEEDRGNQPQHF
>TRBV28|.|TRBJ1-1
CASSLLRAVNTEAFF
>TRBV11-3|once|TRBJ2-5
CASSAGLADQETQYF
>TRBV28|.|TRBJ1-3
CASSTPFSGNTIYF
>TRBV4-1|.|TRBJ2-1
CASSQVPGTGRGNEQFF
>TRBV25-1|.|TRBJ2-1
CASSDPPGLAGGGEQFF
>TRBV7-3|.|TRBJ2-1
CASSRGRYNEQFF
>TRBV10-3|.|TRBJ2-7
CAISEAGVTHEQYF
>TRBV29-1|.|TRBJ2-7
CSLQEPTYEQYF
>TRBV5-1|few|TRBJ2-1
CASSSGTSGTNEQFF
>TRBV5-4|.|TRBJ2-3
CASSRRAGGPGDTQYF
>TRBV6-6|.|TRBJ1-4
CASRTGRANEKLFF
>TRBV2|.|TRBJ2-7
CASSEQGPNYEQYF
>TRBV18|.|TRBJ2-1
CASSPPGLASYNEQFF